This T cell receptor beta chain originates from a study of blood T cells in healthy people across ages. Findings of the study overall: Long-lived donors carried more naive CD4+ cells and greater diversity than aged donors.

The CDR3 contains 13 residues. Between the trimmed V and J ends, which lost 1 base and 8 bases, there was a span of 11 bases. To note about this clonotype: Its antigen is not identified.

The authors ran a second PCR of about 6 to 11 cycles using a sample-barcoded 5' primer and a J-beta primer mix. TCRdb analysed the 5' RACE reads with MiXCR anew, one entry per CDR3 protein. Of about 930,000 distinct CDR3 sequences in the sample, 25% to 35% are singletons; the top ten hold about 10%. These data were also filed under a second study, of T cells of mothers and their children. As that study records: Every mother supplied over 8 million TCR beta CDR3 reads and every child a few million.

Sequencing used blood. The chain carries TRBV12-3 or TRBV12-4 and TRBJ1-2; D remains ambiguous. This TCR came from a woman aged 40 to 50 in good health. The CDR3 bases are TGTGCCAGCAGTTTAGACAGTCTGGGGGGCTACACCTTC. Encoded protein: CASSLDSLGGYTF.